The 24 T cell receptor beta chains given below trace back to one sample, sequenced in a study of tumor and adjacent non-tumor tissue in lung cancer (dated by TCRdb to 2017 to 2018). Library prep was done by multiplex PCR. Sequencing took place on an Illumina HiSeq 2500. TCRbeta libraries were constructed through three rounds of nested PCR with primers (Table S4) according to protocols adapted from ARM-PCR. TCRdb passed the public sequencing reads through fastp at Q25 and MiXCR, retaining productive beta sequences. Duplicate CDR3 protein sequences are folded into a single record with the most common DNA and genes. This sample holds under 100,000 distinct CDR3 sequences; around 65% were observed only once. The ten largest make up 15% of the sample. RNA was extracted from bulk unsorted tissue and checked for quality with a NanoDrop ND-1000 and an Agilent 2100. What was sequenced was lung tumor tissue. These receptors were taken from a man between 70 and 80 years old with non-small cell lung cancer.

V and J are TRBV10-3 and TRBJ2-7; D is unclear. From germline, CDR1 is ENHRY and CDR2 SYGVKD. The CDR3 length is 13 residues. This CDR3 reads CTTSERDPYEQYF. In DNA form, the CDR3 reads TGTACCACCAGTGAAAGGGATCCCTACGAGCAGTACTTC.

Concerning this clonotype itself: Being one base from a much bigger clone, this may be a read error. V and J are TRBV4-1 and TRBJ2-3, with TRBD2 matching 8 bases. Per the germline V gene, CDR1 is MGHRA and CDR2 is YSYEKL. The CDR3 spans 17 residues. CDR3 bases: TGCGCCAGCAGGCAAGAGGGCAGCGGGGGATATACAGATACGCAGTATTTT. The encoded protein is CASRQEGSGGYTDTQYF.

Many counts were recorded for this clonotype. The chain recombines TRBV12-3 or TRBV12-4 with TRBJ1-5; TRBD1 matches at 9 bases. The length of the CDR3 is 16 residues. V shed 6 bases, J shed 6 bases, and the junction held 12 bases outside the gene matches. The CDR3: CASSATGTGLGQPQHF. The CDR3 bases are TGTGCCAGCAGCGCAACCGGGACAGGGCTTGGTCAGCCCCAGCATTTT.

As to this clonotype: Germline and junction disagree at one end, which may indicate a read error. This rearrangement joins TRBV7-9 to TRBJ2-1; D possibly uses TRBD1 or TRBD2 (5 bases each). The V gene's germline CDR1 is SEHNR and CDR2 FQNEAQ (reference sequence). The CDR3 runs 15 residues. CDR3 DNA sequence: TGTGCCTGCAGCTTAGAGGGCAGGGTTCACAATGAGCTGTTCTTC. Its translation: CACSLEGRVHNELFF.

With respect to this clonotype: Germline and junction disagree at one end, which may indicate a read error. V gene TRBV5-4 combines with J gene TRBJ2-7; D ambiguous. Germline CDR1 and CDR2: SGHNT and YYREEE (reference sequence). This CDR3 has 15 amino acids. As DNA, the CDR3 is TGTGCCAGTAGTTTGAATCGGGCGGCCGCCTACGAGCAGTGCTTC. Translating it yields CASSLNRAAAYEQCF.

This clonotype was counted at least ten times. The rearrangement joins TRBV5-5 to TRBJ1-5; a weak D match, TRBD1 (6 bases). Germline CDR1 SGHKS, CDR2 YYEKEE (reference sequence). V lost 0 bases, J lost 3 bases, and 13 bases lay in between. This CDR3 is 16 amino acids long. The CDR3 nucleotides are TGTGCCAGCAGCTTGGGAACTACAGGGCACAATCAGCCCCAGCATTTT. Its protein is CASSLGTTGHNQPQHF. Combining the CDR3 with reference TRBV5-5 and TRBJ1-5 gives the whole variable domain DAGVTQSPTHLIKTRGQQVTLRCSPISGHKSVSWYQQVLGQGPQFIFQYYEKEERGRGNFPDRFSARQFPNYSSELNVNALLLGDSALYLCASSLGTTGHNQPQHFGDGTRLSIL.

There are many counts of this clonotype. The V and J genes are TRBV29-1 and TRBJ2-7; D perhaps matches TRBD1 (8 bases). The V and J ends lost 7 bases and 3 bases respectively, with 19 bases between them. CDR3 length equals 14 residues. Per germline, CDR1 SQVTM and CDR2 ANQGSEA. CDR3 nucleotide sequence: TGCAGCGGATGCCTGACAGGGGAGGGCTACGAGCAGTACTTC. The encoded protein is CSGCLTGEGYEQYF.

A remark on this clonotype: A read error is likely, as this CDR3 ends without the conserved phenylalanine or tryptophan. The V and J genes are TRBV6-6 and TRBJ2-4; TRBD1 might be the D (5 bases). Trimming pared 2 bases from V and 1 base from J, leaving 9 bases between. CDR3 length: 15 residues. CDR1 and CDR2 from the germline V gene are MNHNY and SVGAGI (reference sequence). The DNA of the CDR3 is TGTGCCAGCAGTTACGAAGGGGATGCCAAAAACATTCAGTACTTG. Residues: CASSYEGDAKNIQYL.

Notes on this clonotype: An end of the junction does not agree with germline; a read error may underlie this. The CDR3 DNA reads TGTGTCATCTACAGAGGAACCGGGGAGTTGTTTTTT. Its translation: CVIYRGTGELFF. J is TRBJ2-2 and V is TRBV10-3, with D possibly TRBD2 on 5 matching bases. The germline CDR1 and CDR2 sequences are ENHRY and SYGVKD. The CDR3 spans 12 residues.

The rearrangement joins TRBV12-3 or TRBV12-4 to TRBJ1-2; unclear D gene. Trimming shortened V by 7 bases and J by 3 bases, and 9 bases separated the two germline ends. This CDR3 contains 12 residues. CDR3 sequence reads: CASTRTYYGYTF. The DNA for the CDR3 is TGTGCCAGCACCAGGACCTACTATGGCTACACCTTC.

This clonotype was found a few times. The CDR3 DNA reads as TGCAGCGTTGAGTTCACAGATACGCAGTATTTT. This gives the protein CSVEFTDTQYF. V is TRBV29-1 and J is TRBJ2-3; D is uncertain. The CDR3 contains 11 residues. Germline assignment: CDR1 SQVTM and CDR2 ANQGSEA. Deletions cut 3 bases from V and 2 bases from J, with 3 bases between.

Worth noting for this clonotype: A single base separates this from a much larger clone, so it may be a read error. This likely comes from a read error, as the CDR3 has no conserved phenylalanine or tryptophan at its end. This chain links TRBV30 with TRBJ2-7, with TRBD1 identical over 7 bases. The CDR3 is made up of 13 amino acids. Germline CDR1 is GTSNPN and CDR2 is SVGIG (reference sequence). The V segment lost 5 bases and the J segment 2 bases; nucleotides outside the gene matches: 6. CDR3 in DNA: TGTGCCTGGTCGAGGACAGGAGCCTACGAGCAGTACTTA. The encoded protein is CAWSRTGAYEQYL.

As regards this clonotype: The conserved closing phenylalanine or tryptophan is absent in this CDR3, likely reflecting a read error. The V call is TRBV29-1, the J call TRBJ2-5, with D tentatively TRBD1 (6 bases). Per the germline V gene, CDR1 is SQVTM and CDR2 is ANQGSEA. The CDR3 has 13 amino acids. Trimming cost V 4 bases and J 3 bases, with 12 bases left between them. The CDR3 sequence is CSVVPSGEETQYI. Written as DNA, the CDR3 is TGCAGCGTTGTGCCGTCAGGGGAAGAGACCCAGTACATC.

The rearrangement joins TRBV4-1 to TRBJ2-5; D is ambiguous. Germline V gene lookup returns CDR1 MGHRA and CDR2 YSYEKL. The CDR3 has 15 amino acids. V was cut by 1 base and J by 14 bases, with 23 bases left in between. The CDR3 reads CASSQVVSKGETRYF. As DNA, the CDR3 is TGCGCCAGCAGCCAAGTGGTCAGCAAGGGTGAGACCCGATACTTC.

As to this clonotype: The conserved phenylalanine or tryptophan normally closing the CDR3 is absent here, so this likely arose from a read error. The limits of the CDR3 on the DNA are not certain, so only TCRdb's listed CDR3 is given. The V call is TRBV11-3, the J call TRBJ2-1; whether TRBD1, the table's D call, matches the DNA was not checked. Germline assignment: CDR1 SGHNT and CDR2 YENEEA. The CDR3 region is 14 residues in length, termini included. CDR3 sequence: CASSFSNRWNEQSS.

About this clonotype: A much larger clone lies one base from this, so it may be a read error. The chain couples TRBV5-4 to TRBJ1-2; D call uncertain. The CDR3 spans 13 residues. Germline V gene sequence: CDR1 SGHNT, CDR2 YYREEE (reference sequence). The CDR3 region is CGSSFAGPYGYTF. The CDR3 DNA reads TGTGGCAGCAGCTTTGCAGGACCCTATGGCTACACCTTC.

This clonotype came up many times. The gene calls are TRBV6-5 and TRBJ2-1; no clear D. Germline V gene data show CDR1 as MNHEY and CDR2 as SVGAGI. This CDR3 spans 17 amino acids. Deletions cut 0 bases from V and 0 bases from J, with 12 bases between. CDR3 nucleotide sequence: TGTGCCAGCAGTTACTCCCCGCCGGCGAGCTCCTACAATGAGCAGTTCTTC. Amino acids: CASSYSPPASSYNEQFF.

This clonotype was observed once. This sequence may be a read error, since a much larger clone differs from it by one base. The chain recombines TRBV29-1 with TRBJ2-7, with 9 bases identical to TRBD1. With 4 bases clipped from V and 9 bases from J, the junction kept 10 bases outside the gene matches. The length of the CDR3 is 13 residues. Germline loops: CDR1 SQVTM, CDR2 ANQGSEA. CDR3 sequence (DNA): TGCAGCGTTGGGAGGGGACAGGGACCTGTGCAGTACTTC. Its protein product is CSVGRGQGPVQYF.

Notes on this clonotype: At one of its ends the junction is not consistent with the germline gene, which may arise from a read error. The V and J genes are TRBV11-2 and TRBJ2-4; D is perhaps TRBD2 (5 bases). The CDR3 is 13 amino acids. The V gene's germline CDR1 is SGHAT and CDR2 FQNNGV. Here the CDR3 reads CANSQLTGNIQYF. The CDR3 DNA reads TGTGCCAACAGCCAACTCACGGGAAACATCCAGTACTTC.

Concerning this clonotype: It is likely a read error, because the conserved phenylalanine at the end of the CDR3 is missing. The V gene is TRBV11-2, the J gene TRBJ2-1; D is unresolved. The CDR3 sequence is 15 residues long. CDR1 is SGHAT, CDR2 FQNNGV, per germline. Written as DNA, the CDR3 is TGTGCCAGCAGCTTAGAGACCGTGGCCTATAATGAGCAGTTCTTA. It encodes CASSLETVAYNEQFL.

To note about this clonotype: A read error may produce the germline difference seen at one junction end. This chain joins TRBV20-1 and TRBJ1-5; D gene ambiguous. There are 13 residues in the CDR3. Germline loops: CDR1 DFQATT, CDR2 SNEGSKA (reference sequence). The CDR3 DNA sequence: TGCAGTGCTGGAGACTCCCGTAATCAGCCTCAGCATTTT. Residues: CSAGDSRNQPQHF.

This clonotype came up a few times. Given a much more abundant clone one base away, this may be a read error. This chain links TRBV5-4 with TRBJ1-1; 8 nucleotides match TRBD1. Germline V CDR1 and CDR2: SGHNT, YYREEE (reference sequence). The CDR3 totals 16 residues. After removal of 0 bases from V and 7 bases from J, the junction contained 11 bases not matched to a gene. CDR3 DNA: TGTGCCAGCAGCTTGGGGCGGGACAGGAGCAGAAATGAAGCTTTCTTT. This translates into CASSLGRDRSRNEAFF.

With regard to this clonotype: One end of the junction fails to match germline, which may point to a read error. V usage is TRBV11-2 and J usage is TRBJ1-1; a weak D match, TRBD1 (5 bases). The CDR3 loop spans 16 amino acids. Looked up from germline, CDR1 is SGHAT and CDR2 is FQNNGV. The CDR3 DNA follows: TGTGCCAGCAGCCTGAGCGGGGGGGTCCGGAACACTGAGGCTTTCTTT. This codes for CASSLSGGVRNTEAFF.

The V call is TRBV6-1, the J call TRBJ2-7, with no clear D. V was pared by 3 bases and J by 7 bases, with 13 bases between. Germline values: CDR1 MNHNS, CDR2 SASEGT. The CDR3 totals 13 residues. This chain's CDR3 is CASSDRSRGEQYF. Written as DNA, the CDR3 is TGTGCCAGCAGTGATAGATCCCGCGGTGAGCAGTACTTC.